Included here is one T cell receptor (beta chain) sequence, with context. Its antigen is undetermined. Vbeta (60) and Jbeta (13) primers were used in the PCR. Sequencing was performed with immunoSEQ multiplex PCR; in TCRdb, only in-frame clones are kept and a portion is missing. The sample records approximately 170,000 clones, around 80% being singletons. The source of the sample is a study of cytomegalovirus exposure and HLA in healthy donors. Study-level points and caveats: As a later analysis showed, a missense DCLRE1C variant was linked to trimming of TCR beta V- and J-genes. Analyses of presence and absence presupposed an approximately uniform sequencing depth across donors.

The CDR3 consists of 15 residues. Germline values: CDR1 SGHRS, CDR2 YFSETQ. V shed 4 bases and J 5 bases; nucleotides not matched to a gene: 10. Sequenced: PBMCs. The clonotype was recovered from a male donor in good health and CMV-seronegative. V is TRBV5-1 and J is TRBJ2-3; 7 nucleotides agree with TRBD2. The CDR3 sequence: CASSLSGRAVDTQYF. In DNA form, the CDR3 reads TGCGCCAGCAGCCTGTCGGGGAGGGCGGTAGATACGCAGTATTTT. The full variable domain, its missing parts supplied by reference TRBV5-1 and TRBJ2-3, is KAGVTQTPRYLIKTRGQQVTLSCSPISGHRSVSWYQQTPGQGLQFLFEYFSETQRNKGNFPGRFSGRQFSNSRSEMNVSTLELGDSALYLCASSLSGRAVDTQYFGPGTRLTVL.